The next 30 T cell receptor beta chains were all read from a single sample in a study of control samples from healthy donors and cancer patients. TCRdb keeps only in-frame clones here, not all; method: immunoSEQ multiplex PCR. The sample lists over 100,000 clones, roughly 88% occurring once. Material: blood. The receptors were sampled from a man in his forties in good health.

The J gene is TRBJ2-7, the V gene TRBV2; TRBD2 might be the D (6 bases). The CDR3 extends over 12 amino acids. Trimming removed 11 bases from V and 2 bases from J, with 13 bases in between. In germline, CDR1 is SNHLY, CDR2 FYNNEI. The CDR3 DNA is TGTGCCTCCCAGGGAGGCCCCTACGAGCAGTACTTC. It translates to CASQGGPYEQYF.

J is TRBJ1-2 and V is TRBV25-1, with 9 bases lining up with TRBD1. With V trimmed by 2 bases and J by 3 bases, 4 bases remained unmatched. CDR1 and CDR2 from the germline V gene are MGHDK and SYGVNS. The CDR3 loop spans 15 amino acids. The CDR3 DNA is TGTGCCAGCAGTGAAGGACAGGGGTTGGACTATGGCTACACCTTC. Protein product: CASSEGQGLDYGYTF.

This chain joins TRBV18 and TRBJ1-1; perhaps TRBD1 as D (6 bases). CDR1 and CDR2 from the germline V gene are KGHSH and LQKENI. The ends were cut back, 2 bases at V and 6 bases at J, with 16 bases in the middle. This CDR3 is built from 15 residues. The CDR3 DNA is TGTGCCAGCTCACCAAAGGAGGGGGTGGGCGCTGAAGCTTTCTTT. Its protein is CASSPKEGVGAEAFF.

This chain joins TRBV4-2 and TRBJ2-1; D gene ambiguous. V was cut by 6 bases and J by 0 bases, with 9 bases left in between. The length of the CDR3 is 14 residues. Germline loops: CDR1 LGHNA, CDR2 YNFKEQ. This CDR3 is CASSGENSYNEQFF. CDR3 bases: TGTGCCAGCAGTGGGGAAAACTCCTACAATGAGCAGTTCTTC.

This rearrangement joins TRBV5-6 to TRBJ2-4; 10 bases match TRBD2. J was trimmed by 3 bases and V by 2 bases; bases with no gene match: 5. CDR3 size: 16 residues. Per germline, CDR1 SGHDT and CDR2 YYEEEE. The CDR3 reads CASSFLAGAGKNIQYF. CDR3 nucleotide sequence: TGTGCCAGCAGCTTCCTAGCGGGGGCGGGCAAAAACATTCAGTACTTC.

The V call is TRBV20-1, the J call TRBJ1-1; D is undetermined. The length of the CDR3 is 11 residues. Germline CDR1 reads DFQATT; CDR2 reads SNEGSKA (reference sequence). The V and J ends lost 0 bases and 11 bases respectively, with 10 bases between them. The chain's CDR3 is CSARDQKEAFF. CDR3 sequence (DNA): TGCAGTGCTAGAGATCAGAAGGAGGCTTTCTTT.

The genes are TRBV5-6 and TRBJ1-2, with D unresolved. The CDR3 is made up of 15 amino acids. Germline CDR1 and CDR2: SGHDT and YYEEEE. V was cut by 1 base and J by 0 bases, with 10 bases left in between. This CDR3 reads CASSLLGRANYGYTF. Here the CDR3 DNA reads TGTGCCAGCAGCTTGCTCGGCCGAGCTAACTATGGCTACACCTTC.

The V gene is TRBV6-5, the J gene TRBJ2-7; 8 positions match TRBD2. The CDR3 covers 14 residues. V was clipped by 10 bases and J by 0 bases; unmatched bases: 8. Germline loops: CDR1 MNHEY, CDR2 SVGAGI. DNA for the CDR3: TGTGCCACTGCCCGGGGGGGGAGCTCCTACGAGCAGTACTTC. This codes for CATARGGSSYEQYF.

The chain combines TRBV2 with TRBJ1-1; perhaps TRBD1 as D (5 bases). Germline V gene sequence: CDR1 SNHLY, CDR2 FYNNEI. Trimming left V 3 bases short and J 4 bases short, with 9 bases between. The CDR3 runs 13 residues. This chain's CDR3 is CASSEGRSTEAFF. CDR3 DNA: TGTGCCAGCAGTGAGGGGCGGAGCACTGAAGCTTTCTTT.

This rearrangement joins TRBV18 to TRBJ1-5; possible D gene TRBD1, 6 bases. This CDR3 spans 14 amino acids. Deletions cut 2 bases from V and 7 bases from J, with 12 bases between. The germline CDR1 and CDR2 sequences are KGHSH and LQKENI. CDR3 loop: CASSPSGAEQPQHF. In DNA, the CDR3 is TGTGCCAGCTCACCATCGGGGGCAGAGCAGCCCCAGCATTTT.

This chain joins TRBV4-2 and TRBJ1-6, with D maybe TRBD1 (5 bases). Trimming pared 0 bases from V and 7 bases from J, leaving 10 bases between. The CDR3 extends over 15 amino acids. The germline V gene has CDR1 LGHNA and CDR2 YNFKEQ. CDR3: CASSQDKTENSPLHF. Here the CDR3 DNA reads TGTGCCAGCAGCCAAGATAAGACAGAGAATTCACCCCTCCACTTT.

This CDR3 reads CASSAGGAGFYNEQFF. The CDR3 DNA follows: TGTGCCAGCAGCGCAGGGGGCGCAGGCTTCTACAATGAGCAGTTCTTC. The V gene is TRBV3-1 (or the pseudogene TRBV3-2), the J gene TRBJ2-1; TRBD1 aligns across 8 bases. This CDR3 contains 16 residues. Trimming at V came to 5 bases and at J to 3 bases, leaving 9 bases not matched to a gene. CDR1 and CDR2 (germline): LGHDT, YNNKEL (reference sequence).

J is TRBJ2-1 and V is TRBV6-6; weak D call: TRBD1 (6 bases). V lost 6 bases, J lost 6 bases, and 15 bases lay in between. The V gene's germline CDR1 is MNHNY and CDR2 SVGAGI (reference sequence). The CDR3 loop spans 14 amino acids. The CDR3 loop reads CASSEQGFGNEQFF. DNA of the CDR3: TGTGCCAGCAGCGAACAGGGTTTTGGCAATGAGCAGTTCTTC.

This chain connects TRBV4-3 to TRBJ2-2, with 13 positions matching TRBD2. Per the germline V gene, CDR1 is LGHNA and CDR2 is YSLEER. This CDR3 has 18 residues. V dropped 4 bases and J dropped 7; count of bases not matched to a gene: 12. The CDR3 bases are TGCGCCAGCAGCCGCCAGACTAGCGGGGGGCCACGGGGCGGGGAGCTGTTTTTT. Translating gives CASSRQTSGGPRGGELFF.

The rearrangement links TRBV4-2 to TRBJ1-4, with 7 bases lining up with TRBD1. Losses at the gene ends were 1 base for V and 8 bases for J; bases not matched to a gene: 10. Germline V gene lookup returns CDR1 LGHNA and CDR2 YNFKEQ. This CDR3 spans 16 amino acids. The CDR3, as DNA: TGTGCCAGCAGCCAAGGGCCGGGACAGAGTGTGGAAAAACTGTTTTTT. This codes for CASSQGPGQSVEKLFF.

J is TRBJ1-1 and V is TRBV30, with D maybe TRBD1 (5 bases). This CDR3 region has 18 residues. Trimming left V 0 bases short and J 0 bases short, with 20 bases between. Germline CDR1 reads GTSNPN; CDR2 reads SVGIG (reference sequence). CDR3 amino acids: CAWSVIDWWGSMNTEAFF. In DNA, the CDR3 is TGTGCCTGGAGTGTAATCGATTGGTGGGGCAGCATGAACACTGAAGCTTTCTTT.

The V call is TRBV6-5, the J call TRBJ1-2, with D hard to call. V was shortened by 2 bases and J by 0 bases, with 4 bases between the two germline ends. The CDR3 consists of 13 residues. Looked up from germline, CDR1 is MNHEY and CDR2 is SVGAGI. The chain's CDR3 is CASSYGPNYGYTF. The CDR3 bases are TGTGCCAGCAGTTACGGGCCTAACTATGGCTACACCTTC.

The CDR3 DNA follows: TGTGCCAGCAGCTTCCCAAGCGGGGGCGACGAGGAAGATACGCAGTATTTT. Encoded protein: CASSFPSGGDEEDTQYF. J is TRBJ2-3 and V is TRBV5-4; TRBD2 matches at 8 bases. CDR3 length: 17 amino acids. Germline V gene data show CDR1 as SGHNT and CDR2 as YYREEE (reference sequence). The trim removed 2 bases at V and 5 bases at J, leaving 13 bases unmatched. The full variable domain, with the rest looked up from reference TRBV5-4 and TRBJ2-3, is ETGVTQSPTHLIKTRGQQVTLRCSSQSGHNTVSWYQQALGQGPQFIFQYYREEENGRGNFPPRFSGLQFPNYSSELNVNALELDDSALYLCASSFPSGGDEEDTQYFGPGTRLTVL.

The V call is TRBV2, the J call TRBJ1-6, with D maybe TRBD1 (5 bases). Germline CDR1 reads SNHLY; CDR2 reads FYNNEI. The CDR3 length is 15 residues. V lost 2 bases to trimming and J lost 2 bases, with 7 bases between them. Written as DNA, the CDR3 is TGTGCCAGCAGTGAACAGGACACCTATAATTCACCCCTCCACTTT. This sequence encodes CASSEQDTYNSPLHF.

This chain uses TRBV4-1 with TRBJ2-2; D might be TRBD1 (5 bases). There are 17 residues in the CDR3. The germline gives CDR1 MGHRA, CDR2 YSYEKL. V was trimmed by 3 bases and J by 3 bases, leaving 17 bases between them. CDR3 sequence reads: CASSHHLRGRDTGELFF. For the CDR3, the DNA is TGCGCCAGCAGCCATCATTTAAGGGGTCGCGACACCGGGGAGCTGTTTTTT.

The rearrangement joins TRBV11-3 to TRBJ2-1; 8 nucleotides match TRBD1. CDR1 and CDR2 from the germline V gene are SGHNT and YENEEA. V was clipped by 1 base and J by 7 bases; unmatched bases: 6. The CDR3 covers 15 residues. In DNA form, the CDR3 reads TGTGCCAGCAGCTTAGGGACAGGGAATTCGAATGAGCAGTTCTTC. Translating it yields CASSLGTGNSNEQFF.

This clone was recorded a few times. The chain is built from TRBV5-1 and TRBJ1-1, with 8 bases fitting TRBD1. This CDR3 is 17 amino acids long. The V segment lost 0 bases and the J segment 4 bases; nucleotides outside the gene matches: 11. CDR1 and CDR2 (germline): SGHRS, YFSETQ. The CDR3 region is CASSLARQQGVGTEAFF. As DNA, the CDR3 is TGCGCCAGCAGCTTGGCGCGTCAACAGGGGGTGGGCACTGAAGCTTTCTTT. Supplemented by reference TRBV5-1 and TRBJ1-1, the full variable domain reads KAGVTQTPRYLIKTRGQQVTLSCSPISGHRSVSWYQQTPGQGLQFLFEYFSETQRNKGNFPGRFSGRQFSNSRSEMNVSTLELGDSALYLCASSLARQQGVGTEAFFGQGTRLTVV.

In DNA form, the CDR3 reads TGCGCCAGCACCCCTTTTCCAGGGGAATATTCACCCCTCCACTTT. Amino acids: CASTPFPGEYSPLHF. V is TRBV5-1 and J is TRBJ1-6; D is possibly TRBD1 (6 bases). The CDR3 is 15 residues long. The V end was cut by 6 bases, the J end by 8 bases, with 18 bases between. CDR1 and CDR2 (germline): SGHRS, YFSETQ.

The rearrangement joins TRBV5-1 to TRBJ1-6, with 9 bases identical to TRBD1. CDR3 length: 13 residues. Germline-derived CDR1 and CDR2 are SGHRS and YFSETQ. After removal of 2 bases from V and 11 bases from J, the junction contained 2 bases not matched to a gene. CDR3 protein: CASSFTGGTPLHF. In DNA, the CDR3 is TGCGCCAGCAGCTTTACAGGGGGCACACCCCTCCACTTT.

The V call is TRBV5-1, the J call TRBJ2-3, with D unclear. Trimming stripped 3 bases from V and 0 bases from J, with 8 bases between. This CDR3 is 14 amino acids long. From germline, CDR1 is SGHRS and CDR2 YFSETQ. Here the CDR3 DNA reads TGCGCCAGCAGCTCGGGCAGTAGCACAGATACGCAGTATTTT. Translating gives CASSSGSSTDTQYF. Filled out from reference TRBV5-1 and TRBJ2-3, the complete variable domain reads KAGVTQTPRYLIKTRGQQVTLSCSPISGHRSVSWYQQTPGQGLQFLFEYFSETQRNKGNFPGRFSGRQFSNSRSEMNVSTLELGDSALYLCASSSGSSTDTQYFGPGTRLTVL.

The chain has TRBV6-2 or TRBV6-3 and TRBJ2-7; 8 positions agree with TRBD1. Germline V gene sequence: CDR1 MNHEY, CDR2 SVGEGT. The J segment lost 5 bases and the V segment lost 5 bases, leaving 11 bases of the junction unmatched. The CDR3 runs to 15 residues. As DNA, the CDR3 is TGTGCCAGCAGTGATATCAGGGGGCGCAGGGACGAGCAGTACTTC. Residues: CASSDIRGRRDEQYF.

The rearrangement links TRBV12-3 or TRBV12-4 to TRBJ1-2; D unclear. CDR3 length: 13 amino acids. Deletions cut 6 bases from V and 7 bases from J, with 15 bases between. CDR3 sequence (DNA): TGTGCCAGCAGCCCCGGTTCGAGTGGTGGCTACACCTTC. Its translation is CASSPGSSGGYTF.

This clone has a single count. The chain joins TRBV3-1 (or the pseudogene TRBV3-2) to TRBJ2-5; TRBD2 agrees at 9 bases. Germline V CDR1 and CDR2: LGHDT, YNNKEL (reference sequence). This CDR3 spans 17 amino acids. The J segment lost 3 bases and the V segment lost 0 bases, leaving 8 bases of the junction unmatched. This chain's CDR3 is CASSQDPAGGTKETQYF. Written as DNA, the CDR3 is TGTGCCAGCAGCCAAGATCCAGCGGGGGGCACTAAAGAGACCCAGTACTTC.

V and J are TRBV6-2 or TRBV6-3 and TRBJ2-6; D remains ambiguous. The V gene's germline CDR1 is MNHEY and CDR2 SVGEGT. The V and J ends lost 0 bases and 4 bases respectively, with 16 bases between them. The CDR3 length is 18 residues. In DNA, the CDR3 is TGTGCCAGCAGTTACTCGAGCTGGGGTTCTATGGGGGCCAACGTCCTGACTTTC. Residues: CASSYSSWGSMGANVLTF.

The chain joins TRBV7-9 to TRBJ1-4; 7 bases agree with TRBD1. The CDR3 consists of 17 residues. Trimming cost V 4 bases and J 2 bases; bases outside gene matches: 10. Germline CDR1 and CDR2: SEHNR and FQNEAQ (reference sequence). CDR3 sequence reads: CASSYLTGVGTNEKLFF. The CDR3 nucleotides read TGTGCCAGCAGCTACCTCACAGGGGTAGGCACTAATGAAAAACTGTTTTTT.